This T cell receptor (beta chain) was documented in a study of cytomegalovirus exposure and HLA in healthy donors. In germline, CDR1 is LNHNV, CDR2 YYDKDF (reference sequence). Trimming at V came to 0 bases and at J to 1 base, leaving 3 bases not matched to a gene. The CDR3 is 16 amino acids. Profiling relied on immunoSEQ multiplex PCR, and the TCRdb table lists in-frame clones only, not all of them. The sample yields tens of thousands of clones, roughly 94% seen once. The TCR originated in a woman between 18 and 30 years old in good health and CMV-seropositive. V and J are TRBV15 and TRBJ2-3, with 8 bases fitting TRBD2. Sequenced input: PBMCs. The CDR3 bases are TGTGCCACCAGCAGAGAGGGGCGGGGGGGCACAGATACGCAGTATTTT. This gives the protein CATSREGRGGTDTQYF.